One and the same sample provided the 23 T cell receptor beta chains below, sequenced in a study of vaccination effects on CD4 cells after COVID-19. Their antigens are not known. Viral peptide pool expansion of antigen-specific CD4+ T cells preceded sequencing in the ViraFEST assay. When around 9 days of culture had elapsed, CD4+ T cells were isolated. People in the vaccine group had not been infected with SARS-CoV-2 before, and their nucleocapsid antibodies were negative. Generated by immunoSEQ multiplex PCR, the TCRdb table keeps only in-frame clones and is missing some. The sample has over 25,000 clones, around 70% seen once. Specimen: CD4+ T cells from PBMCs cultured with SARS-CoV-2 spike peptides, collected before COVID-19 vaccination. These receptors were collected from a human donor who received a COVID-19 vaccine.

The V gene is TRBV27, the J gene TRBJ2-7; TRBD1 matches 7 bases. Germline CDR1 is MNHEY and CDR2 is SMNVEV (reference sequence). This CDR3 has 12 amino acids. V was pared by 5 bases and J by 6 bases, with 4 bases of the junction left unmatched. As DNA, the CDR3 is TGTGCCAGCAGTCTCAACAGGGGCGAGCAGTACTTC. Its translation: CASSLNRGEQYF.

This clone was found a few times. The V and J genes are TRBV11-2 and TRBJ2-3; 9 bases line up with TRBD2. The CDR3 spans 17 residues. CDR1 is SGHAT and CDR2 is FQNNGV in the germline V gene. The junction had 9 bases not matched to a gene; V was cut back by 5 bases and J by 0 bases. CDR3 protein: CASSPLRLAVSTDTQYF. CDR3 bases: TGTGCCAGCAGCCCCCTCCGACTAGCGGTGAGCACAGATACGCAGTATTTT.

The V call is TRBV27, the J call TRBJ2-7, with D uncertain. Germline CDR1 reads MNHEY; CDR2 reads SMNVEV (reference sequence). This CDR3 region has 16 residues. The V gene lost 0 bases and the J gene lost 0 bases, with 12 bases spanning the gap. In nucleotides, the CDR3 is TGTGCCAGCAGTTTATCGATGCGGCGGCTCTCCTACGAGCAGTACTTC. It codes for CASSLSMRRLSYEQYF.

J is TRBJ2-3 and V is TRBV11-3; D perhaps matches TRBD2 (6 bases). The CDR3 consists of 16 residues. The V and J ends lost 1 base and 2 bases respectively, with 13 bases between them. Germline CDR1 SGHNT, CDR2 YENEEA. CDR3 protein: CASSLGRDWTTDTQYF. Here the CDR3 DNA reads TGTGCCAGCAGCTTAGGCCGGGACTGGACCACAGATACGCAGTATTTT.

This rearrangement joins TRBV5-1 to TRBJ2-5; D gene ambiguous. V lost 0 bases, J lost 2 bases, and 5 bases lay in between. The CDR3 sequence is 13 residues long. The germline CDR1 and CDR2 sequences are SGHRS and YFSETQ. CDR3: CASSLARQETQYF. Here the CDR3 DNA reads TGCGCCAGCAGCTTGGCTAGGCAAGAGACCCAGTACTTC.

The chain joins TRBV7-9 to TRBJ1-5, with 8 bases aligning to TRBD1. V gave up 5 bases and J gave up 2 bases; unmatched junction bases: 5. Germline CDR1 and CDR2: SEHNR and FQNEAQ (reference sequence). The CDR3 totals 15 residues. CDR3 residues: CASSNGQGGNQPQHF. The CDR3 nucleotides are TGTGCCAGCAGCAATGGACAGGGAGGCAATCAGCCCCAGCATTTT. Filled out from reference TRBV7-9 and TRBJ1-5, the complete variable domain reads DTGVSQNPRHKITKRGQNVTFRCDPISEHNRLYWYRQTLGQGPEFLTYFQNEAQLEKSRLLSDRFSAERPKGSFSTLEIQRTEQGDSAMYLCASSNGQGGNQPQHFGDGTRLSIL.

The chain recombines TRBV11-2 with TRBJ1-1; no definite D call. V was clipped by 0 bases and J by 7 bases, with 6 bases between them. Per germline, CDR1 SGHAT and CDR2 FQNNGV. CDR3 length equals 12 residues. The CDR3 loop reads CASSLEYGEAFF. The CDR3 coding sequence is TGTGCCAGCAGCTTAGAATATGGTGAAGCTTTCTTT.

This rearrangement joins TRBV10-3 to TRBJ1-1; 7 bases agree with TRBD1. This CDR3 has 15 residues. Germline V lookup: CDR1 ENHRY, CDR2 SYGVKD. V was clipped by 2 bases and J by 8 bases; unmatched bases: 11. In DNA, the CDR3 is TGTGCCATCAGTGAGACCGGGACAGCTACTACCGAAGCTTTCTTT. Translating gives CAISETGTATTEAFF.

J is TRBJ2-1 and V is TRBV5-5, with 7 nucleotides matching TRBD1. This CDR3 spans 15 amino acids. The junction had 1 base not matched to a gene; V was cut back by 0 bases and J by 1 base. CDR1 is SGHKS and CDR2 is YYEKEE in the germline V gene (reference sequence). The CDR3 region is CASSLVDRSYNEQFF. As DNA, the CDR3 is TGTGCCAGCAGCTTGGTGGACAGGTCCTACAATGAGCAGTTCTTC. Filled out from reference TRBV5-5 and TRBJ2-1, the complete variable domain reads DAGVTQSPTHLIKTRGQQVTLRCSPISGHKSVSWYQQVLGQGPQFIFQYYEKEERGRGNFPDRFSARQFPNYSSELNVNALLLGDSALYLCASSLVDRSYNEQFFGPGTRLTVL.

J is TRBJ1-3 and V is TRBV12-5, with 9 positions matching TRBD1. The germline CDR1 and CDR2 sequences are LGHNT and FRNRAP. The CDR3 sequence is 18 residues long. J was trimmed by 3 bases and V by 5 bases; bases with no gene match: 14. The CDR3 loop is CASGPPIKTGGNGNTIYF. The CDR3, as DNA: TGTGCTAGTGGTCCACCCATAAAGACAGGGGGGAATGGAAACACCATATATTTT.

This clone was detected only a few times. J is TRBJ1-2 and V is TRBV7-9; no definite D call. With 5 bases removed from V and 6 bases from J, the gap between germline ends came to 7 bases. This CDR3 has 11 residues. Germline V gives CDR1 SEHNR, CDR2 FQNEAQ (reference sequence). CDR3 bases: TGTGCCAGCAGCAACCGAGATGGCTACACCTTC. Protein: CASSNRDGYTF.

The chain recombines TRBV19 with TRBJ2-2; D is unclear. Germline CDR1 LNHDA, CDR2 SQIVND (reference sequence). V was cut by 3 bases and J by 7 bases, with 9 bases left in between. The CDR3 extends over 13 amino acids. In nucleotides, the CDR3 is TGTGCCAGTAGTATCCAGCGAGGCGGGGAGCTGTTTTTT. Encoded protein: CASSIQRGGELFF.

This clone has only one observation. The chain is built from TRBV19 and TRBJ2-4, with D unresolved. The V gene lost 1 base and the J gene lost 3 bases, with 4 bases spanning the gap. There are 13 residues in the CDR3. Germline V lookup: CDR1 LNHDA, CDR2 SQIVND (reference sequence). Here the CDR3 reads CASSIADKNIQYF. The CDR3 DNA sequence: TGTGCCAGTAGTATAGCCGACAAAAACATTCAGTACTTC.

The CDR3 bases are TGTGCCAGCTCACCGGGGGTCAACATGAACACTGAAGCTTTCTTT. This codes for CASSPGVNMNTEAFF. This chain uses TRBV18 with TRBJ1-1, with a tentative D call TRBD1 (5 bases). Germline loops: CDR1 KGHSH, CDR2 LQKENI. CDR3 length: 15 amino acids. The V gene lost 3 bases and the J gene lost 0 bases, with 11 bases spanning the gap.

The chain combines TRBV6-1 with TRBJ2-5; 10 bases map to TRBD2. This CDR3 has 16 residues. The V gene's germline CDR1 is MNHNS and CDR2 SASEGT. V was clipped by 1 base and J by 5 bases; unmatched bases: 7. The CDR3 reads CASSEGGAGGPETQYF. CDR3 nucleotide sequence: TGTGCCAGCAGTGAAGGTGGAGCGGGGGGGCCTGAGACCCAGTACTTC.

The rearrangement links TRBV25-1 to TRBJ2-1; D may correspond to TRBD1 or TRBD2 (5 bases each). Germline V CDR1 and CDR2: MGHDK, SYGVNS. This CDR3 comprises 17 residues. V was trimmed by 0 bases and J by 2 bases, leaving 14 bases between them. Here the CDR3 reads CASSEYMRGVAYNEQFF. DNA for the CDR3: TGTGCCAGCAGTGAATATATGAGGGGTGTTGCCTACAATGAGCAGTTCTTC.

The chain carries TRBV6-5 and TRBJ1-5; D is ambiguous. The CDR3 totals 13 residues. CDR1 and CDR2 (germline): MNHEY, SVGAGI. V was cut by 4 bases and J by 6 bases, with 10 bases left in between. CDR3 sequence reads: CASSSPGLQPQHF. The DNA of the CDR3 is TGTGCCAGCAGTTCTCCCGGCCTTCAGCCCCAGCATTTT.

This clone was detected only a few times. In DNA form, the CDR3 reads TGTGCCAGCAGCTTATCCCAGGGGGCGGTAGATACGCAGTATTTT. It yields the protein CASSLSQGAVDTQYF. The chain has TRBV11-3 and TRBJ2-3; TRBD1 matches at 8 bases. After removal of 2 bases from V and 5 bases from J, the junction contained 6 bases not matched to a gene. Germline V gene lookup returns CDR1 SGHNT and CDR2 YENEEA. The CDR3 loop spans 15 amino acids.

The genes are TRBV27 and TRBJ2-3, with D perhaps matching TRBD1 (6 bases). The CDR3 totals 14 residues. Germline-derived CDR1 and CDR2 are MNHEY and SMNVEV (reference sequence). Trimming removed 5 bases at V and 6 bases at J, with 15 bases between. The CDR3: CASSRQVSSDTQYF. The CDR3, as DNA: TGTGCCAGCAGTAGACAGGTTAGCTCTGATACGCAGTATTTT.

The chain uses TRBV10-3 and TRBJ1-6; 8 nucleotides match TRBD1. Germline lookup yields CDR1 ENHRY and CDR2 SYGVKD. The CDR3 spans 17 residues. Unmatched junction bases numbered 9, after V lost 6 bases and J lost 2 bases. The CDR3 sequence is CAISQGQADPYNSPLHF. The CDR3 bases are TGTGCCATCAGCCAGGGACAGGCCGATCCCTATAATTCACCCCTCCACTTT.

This rearrangement joins TRBV30 to TRBJ2-3; 12 bases fit TRBD2. The CDR3 runs 13 residues. Germline V gene data show CDR1 as GTSNPN and CDR2 as SVGIG (reference sequence). V lost 3 bases, J lost 7 bases, and 2 bases stayed unmatched. The CDR3 bases are TGTGCCTGGAGCGGACTAGCGGGGAATACGCAGTATTTT. This codes for CAWSGLAGNTQYF.

This sequence joins TRBV18 and TRBJ1-2; TRBD1 matches at 8 bases. The trim removed 2 bases at V and 0 bases at J, leaving 11 bases unmatched. Germline values: CDR1 KGHSH, CDR2 LQKENI. The CDR3 contains 18 residues. CDR3 amino acids: CASSPSGQAVRANYGYTF. The CDR3 DNA sequence: TGTGCCAGCTCACCATCGGGACAGGCCGTACGAGCTAACTATGGCTACACCTTC.

The rearrangement joins TRBV2 to TRBJ2-1, with 7 bases aligning to TRBD1. Trimming removed 6 bases from V and 3 bases from J; junction bases left unmatched: 11. This CDR3 contains 16 residues. Germline-derived CDR1 and CDR2 are SNHLY and FYNNEI. CDR3 nucleotide sequence: TGTGCCAGCAGCCCCGAGGGGGCCTTTCTCTACAATGAGCAGTTCTTC. Residues: CASSPEGAFLYNEQFF.